This T cell receptor beta chain is drawn from a study of OX40 agonist ivuxolimab in advanced cancers. Germline assignment: CDR1 SGHVS and CDR2 FQNEAQ. The CDR3 length is 15 residues. The ends lost 2 bases at V and 2 bases at J; junction bases unmatched: 4. Clones were sequenced by immunoSEQ multiplex PCR, and TCRdb holds only the in-frame ones, with some missing. The data show around 70,000 clones, about 89% seen once. This receptor was identified in an adult with an advanced solid tumor such as melanoma, head and neck, liver or kidney cancer. This specimen consisted of CD4+ or CD8+ T cells sorted from blood, obtained in a trial of the OX40 agonist ivuxolimab. The chain couples TRBV7-8 to TRBJ2-3; 7 bases are a match to TRBD1. The CDR3 protein is CASSLYRGPTDTQYF. As DNA, the CDR3 is TGTGCCAGCAGCTTATACAGGGGACCCACAGATACGCAGTATTTT. The full variable domain, in which reference TRBV7-8 and TRBJ2-3 provide the parts outside the CDR3, is GAGVSQSPRYKVAKRGQDVALRCDPISGHVSLFWYQQALGQGPEFLTYFQNEAQLDKSGLPSDRFFAERPEGSVSTLKIQRTQQEDSAVYLCASSLYRGPTDTQYFGPGTRLTVL.